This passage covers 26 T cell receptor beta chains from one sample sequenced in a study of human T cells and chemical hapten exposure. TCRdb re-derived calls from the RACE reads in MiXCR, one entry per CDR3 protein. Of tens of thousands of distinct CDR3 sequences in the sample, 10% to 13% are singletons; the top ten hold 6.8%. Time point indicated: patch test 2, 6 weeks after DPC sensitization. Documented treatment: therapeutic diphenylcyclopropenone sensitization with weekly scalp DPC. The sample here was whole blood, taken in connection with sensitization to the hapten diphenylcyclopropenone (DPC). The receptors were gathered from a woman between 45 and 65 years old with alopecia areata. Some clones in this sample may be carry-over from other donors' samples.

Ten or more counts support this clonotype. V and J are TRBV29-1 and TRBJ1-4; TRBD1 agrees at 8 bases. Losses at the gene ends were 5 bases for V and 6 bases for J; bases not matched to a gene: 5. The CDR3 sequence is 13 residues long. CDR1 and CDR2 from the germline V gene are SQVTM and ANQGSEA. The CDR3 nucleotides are TGCAGCGTTTCAGGGGGCGGCGATGAAAAACTGTTTTTT. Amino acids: CSVSGGGDEKLFF. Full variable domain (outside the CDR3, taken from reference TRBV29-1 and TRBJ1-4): SAVISQKPSRDICQRGTSLTIQCQVDSQVTMMFWYRQQPGQSLTLIATANQGSEATYESGFVIDKFPISRPNLTFSTLTVSNMSPEDSSIYLCSVSGGGDEKLFFGSGTQLSVL.

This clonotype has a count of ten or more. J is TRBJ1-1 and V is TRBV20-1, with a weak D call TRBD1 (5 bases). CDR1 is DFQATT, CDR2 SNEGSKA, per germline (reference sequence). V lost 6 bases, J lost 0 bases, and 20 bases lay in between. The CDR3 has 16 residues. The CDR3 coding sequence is TGCAGTGCCAGAAAGGGGCTCCCCTGGCTGAACACTGAAGCTTTCTTT. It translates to CSARKGLPWLNTEAFF.

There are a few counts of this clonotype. CDR3 residues: CASSVGAQGEAFF. CDR3 nucleotides: TGTGCCAGCAGCGTGGGGGCGCAGGGTGAAGCTTTCTTT. The rearrangement joins TRBV9 to TRBJ1-1; the D gene is possibly TRBD1 (6 bases). The CDR3 sequence is 13 residues long. The V and J ends lost 2 bases and 7 bases respectively, with 12 bases between them. The germline gives CDR1 SGDLS, CDR2 YYNGEE.

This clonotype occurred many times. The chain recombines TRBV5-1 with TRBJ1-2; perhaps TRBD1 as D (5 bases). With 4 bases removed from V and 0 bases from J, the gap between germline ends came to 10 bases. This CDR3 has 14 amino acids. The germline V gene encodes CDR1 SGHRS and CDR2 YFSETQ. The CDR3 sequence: CASSVTQANYGYTF. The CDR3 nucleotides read TGCGCCAGCAGCGTAACACAGGCTAACTATGGCTACACCTTC.

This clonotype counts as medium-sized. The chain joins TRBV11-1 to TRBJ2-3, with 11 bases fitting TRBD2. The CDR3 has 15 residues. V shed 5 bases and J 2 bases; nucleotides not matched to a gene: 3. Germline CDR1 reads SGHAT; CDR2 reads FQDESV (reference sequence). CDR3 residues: CASSQLAGDTDTQYF. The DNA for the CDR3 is TGTGCCAGCAGCCAACTAGCGGGAGACACAGATACGCAGTATTTT. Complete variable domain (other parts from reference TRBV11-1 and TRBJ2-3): EAEVAQSPRYKITEKSQAVAFWCDPISGHATLYWYRQILGQGPELLVQFQDESVVDDSQLPKDRFSAERLKGVDSTLKIQPAELGDSAMYLCASSQLAGDTDTQYFGPGTRLTVL.

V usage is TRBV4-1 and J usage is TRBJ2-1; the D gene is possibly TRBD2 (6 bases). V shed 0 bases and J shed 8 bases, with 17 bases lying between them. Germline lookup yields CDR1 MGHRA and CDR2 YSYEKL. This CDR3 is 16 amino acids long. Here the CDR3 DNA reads TGCGCCAGCAGCCAAGATGTGGAGGGAAGGGTCGATGAGCAGTTCTTC. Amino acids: CASSQDVEGRVDEQFF.

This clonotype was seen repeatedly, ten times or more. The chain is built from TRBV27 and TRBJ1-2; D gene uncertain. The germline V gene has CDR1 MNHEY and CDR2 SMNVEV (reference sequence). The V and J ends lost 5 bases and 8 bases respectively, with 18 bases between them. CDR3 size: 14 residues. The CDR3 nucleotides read TGTGCCAGCAGTCCGTCCACAGCACGTCGAGGCTACACCTTC. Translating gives CASSPSTARRGYTF.

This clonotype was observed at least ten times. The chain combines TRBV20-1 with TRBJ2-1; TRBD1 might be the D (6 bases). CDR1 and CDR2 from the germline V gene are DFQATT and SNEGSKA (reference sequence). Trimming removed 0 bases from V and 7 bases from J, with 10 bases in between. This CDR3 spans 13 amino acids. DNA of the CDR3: TGCAGTGCTAGAGAGGACAGCCAGAATGAGCAGTTCTTC. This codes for CSAREDSQNEQFF.

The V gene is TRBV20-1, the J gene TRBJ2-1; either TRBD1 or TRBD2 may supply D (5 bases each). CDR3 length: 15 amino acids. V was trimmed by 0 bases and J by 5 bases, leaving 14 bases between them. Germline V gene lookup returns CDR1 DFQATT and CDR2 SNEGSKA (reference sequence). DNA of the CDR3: TGCAGTGCTAGAGATCTGGGGGAGTGGGACAATGAGCAGTTCTTC. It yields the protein CSARDLGEWDNEQFF.

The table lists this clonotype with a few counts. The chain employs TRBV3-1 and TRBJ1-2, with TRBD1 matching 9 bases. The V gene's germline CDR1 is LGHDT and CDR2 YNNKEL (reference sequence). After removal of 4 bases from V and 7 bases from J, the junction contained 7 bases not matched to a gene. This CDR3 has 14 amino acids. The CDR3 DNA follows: TGTGCCAGCAGCCCCGCGAGGACAGGGGCTGGCTACACCTTC. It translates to CASSPARTGAGYTF.

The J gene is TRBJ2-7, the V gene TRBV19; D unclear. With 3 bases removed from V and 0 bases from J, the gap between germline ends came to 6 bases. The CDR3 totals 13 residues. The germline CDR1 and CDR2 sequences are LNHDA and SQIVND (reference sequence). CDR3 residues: CASSITFSYEQYF. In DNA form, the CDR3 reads TGTGCCAGTAGTATTACCTTCTCCTACGAGCAGTACTTC.

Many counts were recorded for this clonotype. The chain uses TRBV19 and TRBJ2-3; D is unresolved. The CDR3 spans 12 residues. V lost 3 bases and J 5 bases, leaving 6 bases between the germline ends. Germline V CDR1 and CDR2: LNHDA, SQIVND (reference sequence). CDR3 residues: CASSMLLDTQYF. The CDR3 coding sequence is TGTGCCAGTAGTATGCTTCTAGATACGCAGTATTTT.

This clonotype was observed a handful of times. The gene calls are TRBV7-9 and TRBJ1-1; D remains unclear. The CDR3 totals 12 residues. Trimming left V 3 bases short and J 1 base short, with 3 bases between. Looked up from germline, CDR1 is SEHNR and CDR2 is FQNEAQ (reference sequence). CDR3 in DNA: TGTGCCAGCAGCTTCGAGAACACTGAAGCTTTCTTT. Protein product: CASSFENTEAFF. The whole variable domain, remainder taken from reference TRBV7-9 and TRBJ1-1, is DTGVSQNPRHKITKRGQNVTFRCDPISEHNRLYWYRQTLGQGPEFLTYFQNEAQLEKSRLLSDRFSAERPKGSFSTLEIQRTEQGDSAMYLCASSFENTEAFFGQGTRLTVV.

Here the CDR3 reads CASSIAGGTGELFF. The CDR3 nucleotides are TGTGCCAGTAGTATTGCGGGGGGCACCGGGGAGCTGTTTTTT. This rearrangement joins TRBV19 to TRBJ2-2, with 8 bases that match TRBD2. V lost 3 bases and J lost 4; bases outside the gene matches: 1. Germline V CDR1 and CDR2: LNHDA, SQIVND (reference sequence). The CDR3 length is 14 residues.

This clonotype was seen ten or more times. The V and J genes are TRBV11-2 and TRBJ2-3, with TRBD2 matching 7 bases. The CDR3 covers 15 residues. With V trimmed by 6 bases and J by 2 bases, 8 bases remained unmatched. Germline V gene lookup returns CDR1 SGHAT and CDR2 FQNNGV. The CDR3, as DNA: TGTGCCAGCAGAACCCGGGGACTATACACAGATACGCAGTATTTT. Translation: CASRTRGLYTDTQYF.

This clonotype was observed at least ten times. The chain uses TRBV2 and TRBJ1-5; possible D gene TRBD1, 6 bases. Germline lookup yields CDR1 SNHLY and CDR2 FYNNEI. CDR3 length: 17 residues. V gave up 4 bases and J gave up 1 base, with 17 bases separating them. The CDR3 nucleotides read TGTGCCAGCAGTGCTCCCGCGACAGGCCCAAGCAATCAGCCCCAGCATTTT. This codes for CASSAPATGPSNQPQHF.

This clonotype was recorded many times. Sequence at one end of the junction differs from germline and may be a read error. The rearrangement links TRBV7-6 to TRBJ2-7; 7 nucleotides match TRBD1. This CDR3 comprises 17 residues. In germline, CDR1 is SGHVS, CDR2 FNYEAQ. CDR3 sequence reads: CASSLYKGARPSHEQYF. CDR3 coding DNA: TGTGCCAGCAGCCTCTATAAGGGGGCTAGACCCTCCCACGAGCAGTACTTC.

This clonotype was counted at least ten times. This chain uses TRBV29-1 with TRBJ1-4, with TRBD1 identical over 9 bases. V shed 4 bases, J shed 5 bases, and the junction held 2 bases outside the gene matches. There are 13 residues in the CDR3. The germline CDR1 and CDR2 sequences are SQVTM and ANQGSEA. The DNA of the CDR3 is TGCAGCGTTGGGACAGGGGCAAATGAAAAACTGTTTTTT. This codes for CSVGTGANEKLFF.

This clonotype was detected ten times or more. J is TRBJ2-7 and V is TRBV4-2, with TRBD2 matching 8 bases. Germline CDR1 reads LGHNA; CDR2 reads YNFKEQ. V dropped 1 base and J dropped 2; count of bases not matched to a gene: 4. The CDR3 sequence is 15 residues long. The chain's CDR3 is CASSQGLASTYEQYF. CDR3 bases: TGTGCCAGCAGCCAAGGACTAGCGAGTACCTACGAGCAGTACTTC.

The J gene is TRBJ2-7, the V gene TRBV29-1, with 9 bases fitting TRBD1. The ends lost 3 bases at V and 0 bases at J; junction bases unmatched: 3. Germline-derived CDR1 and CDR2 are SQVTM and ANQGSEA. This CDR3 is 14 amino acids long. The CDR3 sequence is CSVDLGQGSYEQYF. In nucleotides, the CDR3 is TGCAGCGTTGATTTGGGACAGGGCTCCTACGAGCAGTACTTC.

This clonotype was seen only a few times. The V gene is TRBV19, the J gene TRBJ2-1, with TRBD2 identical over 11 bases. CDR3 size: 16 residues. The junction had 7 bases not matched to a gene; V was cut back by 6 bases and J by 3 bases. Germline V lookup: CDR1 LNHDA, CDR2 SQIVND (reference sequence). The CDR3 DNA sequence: TGTGCCAGTAGCGGTCGACTAGCGGGATTCTACAATGAGCAGTTCTTC. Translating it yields CASSGRLAGFYNEQFF.

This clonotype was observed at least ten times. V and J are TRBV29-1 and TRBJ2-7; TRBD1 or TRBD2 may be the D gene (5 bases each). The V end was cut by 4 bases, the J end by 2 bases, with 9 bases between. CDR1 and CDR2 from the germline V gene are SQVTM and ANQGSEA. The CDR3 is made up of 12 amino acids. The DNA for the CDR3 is TGCAGCGTTGGGGACGGAGCCTACGAGCAGTACTTC. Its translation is CSVGDGAYEQYF.

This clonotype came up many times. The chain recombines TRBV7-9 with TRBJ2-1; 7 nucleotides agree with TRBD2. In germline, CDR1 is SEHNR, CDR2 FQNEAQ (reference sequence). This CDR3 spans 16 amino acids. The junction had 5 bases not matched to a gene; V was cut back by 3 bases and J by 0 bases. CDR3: CASSFSLADSYNEQFF. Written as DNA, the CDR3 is TGTGCCAGCAGCTTTTCCCTAGCGGACTCCTACAATGAGCAGTTCTTC. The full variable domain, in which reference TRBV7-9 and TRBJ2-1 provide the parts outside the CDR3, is DTGVSQNPRHKITKRGQNVTFRCDPISEHNRLYWYRQTLGQGPEFLTYFQNEAQLEKSRLLSDRFSAERPKGSFSTLEIQRTEQGDSAMYLCASSFSLADSYNEQFFGPGTRLTVL.

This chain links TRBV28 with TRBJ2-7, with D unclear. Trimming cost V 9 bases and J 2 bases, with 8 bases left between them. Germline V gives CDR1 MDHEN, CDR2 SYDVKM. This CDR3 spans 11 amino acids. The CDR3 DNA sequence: TGTGCCAGTGCTAGGACCTACGAGCAGTACTTC. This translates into CASARTYEQYF.

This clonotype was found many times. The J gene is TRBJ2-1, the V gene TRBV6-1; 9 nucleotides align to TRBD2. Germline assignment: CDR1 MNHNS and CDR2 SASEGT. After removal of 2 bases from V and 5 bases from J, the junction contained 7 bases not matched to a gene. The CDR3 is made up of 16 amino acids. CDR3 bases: TGTGCCAGCAGTGAACGGGCGGGAGGGTACAACAATGAGCAGTTCTTC. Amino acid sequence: CASSERAGGYNNEQFF.

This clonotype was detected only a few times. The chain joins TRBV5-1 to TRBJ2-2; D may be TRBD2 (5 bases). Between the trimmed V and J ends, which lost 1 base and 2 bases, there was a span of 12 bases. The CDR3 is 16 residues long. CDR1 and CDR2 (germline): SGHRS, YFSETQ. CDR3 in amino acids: CASSLLGESNTGELFF. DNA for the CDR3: TGCGCCAGCAGCTTGTTGGGAGAATCAAACACCGGGGAGCTGTTTTTT.